The clone carrying this TCR beta chain came up a few times. Its antigen is as yet unknown. Other DNA sequences in the same sample also yield this CDR3. This sample was included in a study of CD8+ T cells in alopecia areata. Study at large: Each of the treated patients was given oral tofacitinib, 5 to 10 mg twice daily, for moderate-to-severe alopecia areata. Tofacitinib ran for 6 to 18 months before 6 months off drug. Study results and caveats: Across lesional scalp, and particularly alopecia totalis/universalis, clonality surpassed that of normal scalp.

Trimming took 1 base from V and 4 from J, leaving 1 base between them. Germline lookup yields CDR1 SEHNR and CDR2 FQNEAQ (reference sequence). The CDR3 sequence is 11 residues long. It was from alopecia areata patients that lesional scalp punch biopsies and peripheral blood were collected. Extracted RNA was reverse transcribed, and the resulting cDNA served as sequencing template. Assay used: immunoSEQ multiplex PCR; TCRdb lists only in-frame clones, some missing. The sample carries about 150,000 clones, around 47% recorded once. This chain links TRBV7-9 with TRBJ2-5; no definite D call. This clonotype was sampled from a human donor with alopecia areata. Material: CD4+ T cells sorted from blood. The CDR3 reads CASSLVETQYF. DNA of the CDR3: TGTGCCAGCAGCTTAGTAGAGACCCAGTACTTC.